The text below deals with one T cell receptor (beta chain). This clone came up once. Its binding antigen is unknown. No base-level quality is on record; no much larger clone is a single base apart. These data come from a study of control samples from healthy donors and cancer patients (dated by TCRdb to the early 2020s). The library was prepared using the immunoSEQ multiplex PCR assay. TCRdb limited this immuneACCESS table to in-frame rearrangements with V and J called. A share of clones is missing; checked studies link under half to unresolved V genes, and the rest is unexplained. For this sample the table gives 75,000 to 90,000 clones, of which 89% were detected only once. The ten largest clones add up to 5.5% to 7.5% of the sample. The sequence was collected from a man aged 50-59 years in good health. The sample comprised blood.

CDR3 sequence: CASSLDWGYQETQYF. In nucleotide form, the sequence is TGTGCCAGCAGCTTAGATTGGGGGTACCAAGAGACCCAGTACTTC. Recombination joined TRBV7-2 with TRBJ2-5; the D gene is perhaps TRBD1 or TRBD2, as each covers 5 bases. The CDR3 covers 15 residues, taking in both the cysteine and the phenylalanine. Solely the CDR3 DNA is kept, with 45 bases framed from the first base. At the junction V is shortened by 1 base and J by 0 bases, with 9 bases in between. CDR1 and CDR2, per the germline V gene, are SGHTA and FQGNSA.